The 17 T cell receptor beta chains below were found in one sample sequenced in a study of T-cell memory formation after mild COVID-19. MiXCR, run by TCRdb on the 5' RACE reads, gives a single entry per CDR3 protein. The data contain around 150,000 distinct CDR3 sequences, more than 14% of them singletons. Sequencing input: PBMCs or a T cell subset sorted from them (not recorded which). These receptors all come from an adult woman who had mild COVID-19 (a few samples of this study predate the infection). Cell type and time point are not known.

This clonotype has a single count. The rearrangement joins TRBV6-5 to TRBJ2-7, with D tentatively TRBD2 (5 bases). In germline, CDR1 is MNHEY, CDR2 SVGAGI. Trimming stripped 0 bases from V and 6 bases from J, with 9 bases between. This CDR3 is 13 amino acids long. CDR3 amino acids: CASSYSRAGEQYF. CDR3 DNA: TGTGCCAGCAGTTACTCGAGGGCGGGCGAGCAGTACTTC.

The genes are TRBV20-1 and TRBJ1-2; the D is unclear. V lost 0 bases and J lost 5, with 10 bases in between. This CDR3 has 13 residues. Germline assignment: CDR1 DFQATT and CDR2 SNEGSKA (reference sequence). CDR3 bases: TGCAGTGCTAGAGATGTAGTTATTTATGGCTACACCTTC. This encodes CSARDVVIYGYTF.

This clonotype was found a few times. The J gene is TRBJ2-3, the V gene TRBV7-9; the D gene is possibly TRBD1 (5 bases). The CDR3 covers 13 residues. CDR1 and CDR2 (germline): SEHNR, FQNEAQ (reference sequence). Trimming cost V 5 bases and J 5 bases, with 11 bases left between them. CDR3 residues: CASSTPQGDTQYF. CDR3 nucleotides: TGTGCCAGCAGCACCCCTCAGGGAGATACGCAGTATTTT.

This clonotype was seen at least ten times. This chain uses TRBV7-9 with TRBJ2-7; no clear D. Germline assignment: CDR1 SEHNR and CDR2 FQNEAQ (reference sequence). The CDR3 is made up of 14 amino acids. V was pared by 5 bases and J by 4 bases, with 15 bases between. This CDR3 reads CASSASGPAYEQYF. The DNA of the CDR3 is TGTGCCAGCAGCGCATCCGGTCCGGCGTACGAGCAGTACTTC.

This clonotype was observed a handful of times. The chain carries TRBV7-9 and TRBJ2-3; a possible D gene is TRBD2 (7 bases). From germline, CDR1 is SEHNR and CDR2 FQNEAQ (reference sequence). V lost 4 bases and J lost 4, with 12 bases in between. The CDR3 has 14 residues. Written as DNA, the CDR3 is TGTGCCAGCAGCTGGGCGGGGGCCCCAGATACGCAGTATTTT. Translation: CASSWAGAPDTQYF.

This chain connects TRBV6-1 to TRBJ2-2, with 7 bases matching TRBD2. Trimming took 7 bases from V and 5 from J; bases not matched to a gene: 10. CDR1 is MNHNS and CDR2 is SASEGT in the germline V gene. CDR3 size: 15 residues. In DNA, the CDR3 is TGTGCCAGCAAGGTGGCGGGAGTAGATACCGGGGAGCTGTTTTTT. Protein product: CASKVAGVDTGELFF.

This clonotype was observed a handful of times. The chain couples TRBV6-5 to TRBJ2-7; TRBD2 matches 8 bases. Germline values: CDR1 MNHEY, CDR2 SVGAGI. V lost 2 bases to trimming and J lost 6 bases; unmatched junction nucleotides: 15. The CDR3 is 17 residues long. The CDR3 reads CASSYAYDGGGRLEQYF. The CDR3 nucleotides read TGTGCCAGCAGTTACGCCTACGACGGGGGCGGGAGGCTCGAGCAGTACTTC.

The gene calls are TRBV29-1 and TRBJ2-3; D ambiguous. Trimming cost V 6 bases and J 2 bases, with 15 bases left between them. Germline assignment: CDR1 SQVTM and CDR2 ANQGSEA. This CDR3 region has 14 residues. The CDR3 nucleotides are TGCAGCGTCGAACCTGGGGTCCACACAGATACGCAGTATTTT. Translated: CSVEPGVHTDTQYF.

This chain connects TRBV20-1 to TRBJ2-7, with 7 bases lining up with TRBD2. After removal of 3 bases from V and 2 bases from J, the junction contained 7 bases not matched to a gene. This CDR3 comprises 14 residues. Germline assignment: CDR1 DFQATT and CDR2 SNEGSKA (reference sequence). This chain's CDR3 is CSASWAGATYEQYF. The CDR3 DNA reads TGCAGTGCTAGCTGGGCGGGAGCCACCTACGAGCAGTACTTC.

The chain uses TRBV7-6 and TRBJ2-1, with 9 bases fitting TRBD1. CDR1 is SGHVS and CDR2 is FNYEAQ in the germline V gene. The CDR3 consists of 15 residues. V shed 1 base and J 4 bases; nucleotides not matched to a gene: 2. CDR3 DNA sequence: TGTGCCAGCAGCTTAGAACAGGGGGCTTACAATGAGCAGTTCTTC. Its translation: CASSLEQGAYNEQFF.

In its sample, this clonotype was seen a few times. This chain links TRBV4-1 with TRBJ1-6, with a weak D call TRBD1 (6 bases). This CDR3 contains 16 residues. Germline V gene sequence: CDR1 MGHRA, CDR2 YSYEKL. The V and J ends lost 1 base and 6 bases respectively, with 13 bases between them. The CDR3 reads CASSQVAGGRNSPLHF. For the CDR3, the DNA is TGCGCCAGCAGCCAAGTCGCGGGGGGCCGTAATTCACCCCTCCACTTT.

The sample holds a few counts of this clonotype. The rearrangement uses TRBV5-1 and TRBJ2-1; D possibly matches TRBD1 or TRBD2 (6 bases each). Germline V lookup: CDR1 SGHRS, CDR2 YFSETQ. The CDR3 covers 15 residues. Trimming removed 0 bases at V and 9 bases at J, with 16 bases between. CDR3 DNA: TGCGCCAGCAGCTTGGTTGGGGGGCAGGTCGGTGAGCAGTTCTTC. Translating it yields CASSLVGGQVGEQFF.

This clonotype was detected a few times. The chain recombines TRBV4-1 with TRBJ2-5; 9 nucleotides line up with TRBD2. CDR3 size: 15 residues. Germline V gene lookup returns CDR1 MGHRA and CDR2 YSYEKL. The junction had 6 bases not matched to a gene; V was cut back by 3 bases and J by 4 bases. The CDR3 sequence is CASSQLLAGLETQYF. The CDR3 DNA sequence: TGCGCCAGCAGCCAGTTACTAGCGGGCCTAGAGACCCAGTACTTC.

This clonotype has a handful of counts. The CDR3 sequence is CASSLKRTSGYPFHNEQFF. CDR3 coding DNA: TGTGCCAGCAGCTTAAAAAGGACTAGCGGATACCCTTTTCACAATGAGCAGTTCTTC. The genes are TRBV7-3 and TRBJ2-1; 10 bases are shared with TRBD2. This CDR3 spans 19 amino acids. With 1 base clipped from V and 5 bases from J, the junction kept 14 bases outside the gene matches. Germline values: CDR1 SGHTA, CDR2 FQGTGA.

Regarding this clonotype: One junction end does not reproduce the germline sequence, and a read error may be involved. The CDR3 protein is CASSKDRFRNSF. The CDR3 DNA follows: TGTGCCAGCAGCAAAGACAGGTTCCGTAACTCGTTC. This chain links TRBV12-3 or TRBV12-4 with TRBJ2-7; TRBD1 is a possible D gene (6 bases). There are 12 residues in the CDR3.

This clonotype was counted many times. The chain employs TRBV29-1 and TRBJ2-2, with a weak D call TRBD2 (6 bases). This CDR3 contains 12 residues. V lost 7 bases and J 8 bases, leaving 14 bases between the germline ends. Per germline, CDR1 SQVTM and CDR2 ANQGSEA. The CDR3 sequence is CSALGGAGELFF. The DNA for the CDR3 is TGCAGCGCCTTAGGCGGGGCGGGGGAGCTGTTTTTT.

This clonotype has more than one count but fewer than ten. The chain joins TRBV15 to TRBJ2-7, with 9 bases matching TRBD1. Germline V gene data show CDR1 as LNHNV and CDR2 as YYDKDF (reference sequence). The trim removed 3 bases at V and 5 bases at J, leaving 2 bases unmatched. The CDR3 covers 13 residues. The CDR3 spells CATSRDRGHEQYF. The CDR3, as DNA: TGTGCCACCAGCAGGGACAGGGGCCACGAGCAGTACTTC. The whole variable domain, remainder taken from reference TRBV15 and TRBJ2-7, is DAMVIQNPRYQVTQFGKPVTLSCSQTLNHNVMYWYQQKSSQAPKLLFHYYDKDFNNEADTPDNFQSRRPNTSFCFLDIRSPGLGDTAMYLCATSRDRGHEQYFGPGTRLTVT.